These T cell receptor beta chains were read from a single sample in a study of T cell repertoires in cytomegalovirus infection. MiXCR, applied by TCRdb to the reads, yields one record per CDR3 protein. The sample lists about 490,000 distinct CDR3 sequences; approximately 15% were seen once. Sequencing input: CD8+ T cells from PBMCs. These receptors all come from a human donor in good health (CMV status not recorded). Some clones in this sample may be carry-over from other donors' samples. Both conserved end residues are trimmed from each CDR3. Clone size, where shown, is once, few, many, or a class for clones that have expanded.

clone_size	v_call	j_call	cdr3_length	cdr3_aa
.	TRBV5-6	TRBJ1-2	12	ASSLGVGKSGYT
.	TRBV19	TRBJ2-3	13	ASSIPDILTDTQY
.	TRBV6-5	TRBJ1-1	12	ASSYQGGNTEAF
many	TRBV9	TRBJ1-1	14	ASSVVEWGAGTEAF
many	TRBV27	TRBJ1-3	13	ASRSGPYPGNTIY
.	TRBV19	TRBJ2-1	13	ASSVFSGRGDEQF
many	TRBV11-3	TRBJ2-3	15	ASSSRTSGSGTDTQY
many	TRBV24-1	TRBJ2-3	14	ATSDHLAESTDTQY
many	TRBV7-9	TRBJ2-7	13	ASSPTGQGLYEQY
few	TRBV6-1	TRBJ2-7	12	ASSQRAGTYEQY
.	TRBV6-1	TRBJ2-3	11	ASRDQGSDTQY
few	TRBV5-4	TRBJ1-1	11	ASSLQESTLIV
many	TRBV7-6	TRBJ2-2	14	ASSPGGSQLIGELF
many	TRBV7-8	TRBJ2-1	14	ASSSSGGANYNEQF
many	TRBV7-2	TRBJ2-7	12	ASSEATGGYEQY
many	TRBV5-1	TRBJ2-5	13	ASSRTSGRRETQY
many	TRBV7-9	TRBJ2-7	12	ASSSWASAYEQY
many	TRBV7-7	TRBJ2-5	14	ASSWTSGDLQETQY
.	TRBV27	TRBJ2-3	13	ASSLRQGAVDTQY
.	TRBV7-8	TRBJ1-6	15	ASSSSTVLLYNSPLH
many	TRBV28	TRBJ2-4	14	ASSFSGPIAKNIQY
.	TRBV6-4	TRBJ2-6	15	ASSVRPFGSGANVLT
.	TRBV19	TRBJ2-1	11	ASMTGAYNEQF
few	TRBV24-1	TRBJ1-5	12	ATSTGNRNQPQH
.	TRBV6-1	TRBJ1-5	13	ASRDRIGMNQPQH
many	TRBV29-1	TRBJ2-1	15	SVEGGPPGLPGNEQF
few	TRBV5-1	TRBJ2-3	13	ASSLVADSTDTQY
few	TRBV6-2/TRBV6-3	TRBJ1-2	11	ASSYDAGVGYT
many	TRBV27	TRBJ2-4	14	ASRGMRGKAKNIQY
.	TRBV19	TRBJ2-2	11	ASTETGSGELF